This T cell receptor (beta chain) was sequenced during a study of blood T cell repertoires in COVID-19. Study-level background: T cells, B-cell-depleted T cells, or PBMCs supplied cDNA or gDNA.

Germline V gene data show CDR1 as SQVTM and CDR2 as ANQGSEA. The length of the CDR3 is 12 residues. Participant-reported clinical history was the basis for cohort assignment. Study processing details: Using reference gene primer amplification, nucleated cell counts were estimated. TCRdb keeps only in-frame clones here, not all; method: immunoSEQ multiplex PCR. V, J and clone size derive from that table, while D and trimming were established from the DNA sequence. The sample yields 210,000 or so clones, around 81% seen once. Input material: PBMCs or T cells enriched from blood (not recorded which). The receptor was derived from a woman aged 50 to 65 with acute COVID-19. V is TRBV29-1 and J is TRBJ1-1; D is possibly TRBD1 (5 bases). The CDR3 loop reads CTCGGLNTEAFF. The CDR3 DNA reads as TGCACCTGCGGGGGGTTGAACACTGAAGCTTTCTTT.